One sample yielded the 18 T cell receptor beta chains listed below, sequenced in a study of T cell repertoires in cytomegalovirus infection. TCRdb re-called the reads with MiXCR, one entry per CDR3 protein. The table includes hundreds of thousands of distinct CDR3 sequences, around 35% detected once. Antigens for these TCRs are unknown. Source: cultured PBMCs, taken from culture after CMV antigen stimulation. These receptor sequences come from a human donor in good health (CMV status not recorded). Some clones in this sample may be carry-over from other donors' samples.

This clonotype came up a few times. The V gene is TRBV20-1, the J gene TRBJ2-1; 7 nucleotides agree with TRBD2. Germline CDR1 and CDR2: DFQATT and SNEGSKA (reference sequence). CDR3 length equals 14 residues. After removal of 6 bases from V and 2 bases from J, the junction contained 7 bases not matched to a gene. This CDR3 is CSAPSGNTYNEQFF. As DNA, the CDR3 is TGCAGTGCACCGAGCGGGAACACCTACAATGAGCAGTTCTTC.

This clonotype showed up just a few times. The rearrangement uses TRBV7-2 and TRBJ2-3; 8 bases are a match to TRBD2. After removal of 6 bases from V and 0 bases from J, the junction contained 5 bases not matched to a gene. Germline V lookup: CDR1 SGHTA, CDR2 FQGNSA. The CDR3 covers 15 residues. In DNA, the CDR3 is TGTGCCAGCAGTCGGGGGGGCTATAGCACAGATACGCAGTATTTT. Its protein product is CASSRGGYSTDTQYF.

This clonotype was detected ten times or more. At one end, the junction sequence differs from germline, possibly due to a read error. The V call is TRBV7-8, the J call TRBJ2-7, with 7 nucleotides matching TRBD1. Germline CDR1 and CDR2: SGHVS and FQNEAQ. The CDR3 runs 14 residues. The CDR3 sequence is CASSLGVRGYGQYF. CDR3 in DNA: TGTGCCAGCAGCTTAGGTGTCAGGGGGTACGGGCAGTACTTC.

This rearrangement joins TRBV25-1 to TRBJ2-1, with D hard to call. CDR3 length equals 16 residues. Germline CDR1 reads MGHDK; CDR2 reads SYGVNS. Deletions cut 1 base from V and 5 bases from J, with 15 bases between. The CDR3 coding sequence is TGTGCCAGCAGTGAATCTCGTATTGAAACAAACAATGAGCAGTTCTTC. Protein product: CASSESRIETNNEQFF.

J is TRBJ2-5 and V is TRBV7-8; D is ambiguous. Germline CDR1 reads SGHVS; CDR2 reads FQNEAQ. The CDR3 is 13 amino acids. Trimming shortened V by 4 bases and J by 4 bases, and 10 bases separated the two germline ends. The CDR3 bases are TGTGCCAGCAGCTACAACAGACGAGAGACCCAGTACTTC. This gives the protein CASSYNRRETQYF.

This clonotype was recorded a few times. The genes are TRBV6-6 and TRBJ2-1; D is uncertain. Germline CDR1 is MNHNY and CDR2 is SVGAGI (reference sequence). The V gene lost 0 bases and the J gene lost 6 bases, with 18 bases spanning the gap. The CDR3 loop spans 17 amino acids. As DNA, the CDR3 is TGTGCCAGCAGTTACTCGAACTTCTATGGGGTTTCCAATGAGCAGTTCTTC. Translation gives CASSYSNFYGVSNEQFF.

This clonotype was seen a handful of times. The rearrangement joins TRBV6-2 or TRBV6-3 to TRBJ1-2; D unresolved. The V gene's germline CDR1 is MNHEY and CDR2 SVGEGT. The CDR3 is 13 amino acids. V shed 6 bases and J shed 4 bases, with 12 bases lying between them. CDR3 protein: CASSRLNSYGYTF. DNA of the CDR3: TGTGCCAGCAGCCGCTTAAACAGCTATGGCTACACCTTC.

The rearrangement links TRBV28 to TRBJ2-1, with D unclear. This CDR3 comprises 13 residues. Germline assignment: CDR1 MDHEN and CDR2 SYDVKM. The V end was cut by 7 bases, the J end by 9 bases, with 16 bases between. As DNA, the CDR3 is TGTGCCAGCACCGAGTTTGGATTAGTTGAGCAGTTCTTC. The encoded protein is CASTEFGLVEQFF.

This chain joins TRBV4-3 and TRBJ2-7; 9 bases are shared with TRBD2. After removal of 1 base from V and 3 bases from J, the junction contained 10 bases not matched to a gene. The CDR3 covers 17 residues. CDR1 LGHNA and CDR2 YSLEER come from the germline V gene. CDR3 in DNA: TGCGCCAGCAGCCAAGGGTATAGCGGGGGAGGGAACTACGAGCAGTACTTC. Encoded protein: CASSQGYSGGGNYEQYF.

V gene TRBV10-2 combines with J gene TRBJ1-6; D is possibly TRBD1 (6 bases). The germline gives CDR1 WSHSY, CDR2 SAAADI. Trimming shortened V by 6 bases and J by 8 bases, and 14 bases separated the two germline ends. The CDR3 is 14 amino acids. The CDR3 spells CASSPQGGYSPLHF. The CDR3 nucleotides read TGCGCCAGCAGCCCACAGGGAGGGTATTCACCCCTCCACTTT.

Many counts were recorded for this clonotype. J is TRBJ2-2 and V is TRBV7-2; no clear D gene. There are 13 residues in the CDR3. Germline V gives CDR1 SGHTA, CDR2 FQGNSA. V lost 1 base, J lost 6 bases, and 6 bases lay in between. CDR3 protein: CASSLVRAGELFF. CDR3 sequence (DNA): TGTGCCAGCAGCTTAGTCCGGGCCGGGGAGCTGTTTTTT.

On this clonotype itself: One end of the junction is discordant with germline, which a read error may explain. This rearrangement joins TRBV7-6 to TRBJ2-1; D is possibly TRBD1 or TRBD2 (5 bases each). The V gene's germline CDR1 is SGHVS and CDR2 FNYEAQ. The CDR3 spans 14 residues. In DNA, the CDR3 is TGTGCCGGCAGCCCGGGAACAGGCCTTACTGAGCAGTTCTTC. It codes for CAGSPGTGLTEQFF.

The chain couples TRBV29-1 to TRBJ2-7, with 11 bases that match TRBD2. Germline loops: CDR1 SQVTM, CDR2 ANQGSEA. V dropped 7 bases and J dropped 2; count of bases not matched to a gene: 4. The CDR3 sequence is 13 residues long. The CDR3 DNA is TGCAGCGCGACTAGCGGGGTTCCCTACGAGCAGTACTTC. Translated: CSATSGVPYEQYF.

The gene calls are TRBV29-1 and TRBJ1-1; D possibly corresponds to TRBD1 (6 bases). The CDR3 runs 14 residues. Deletions cut 4 bases from V and 3 bases from J, with 15 bases between. Germline CDR1 SQVTM, CDR2 ANQGSEA. The CDR3 nucleotides are TGCAGCGTTGTGGGGACAAGGGCGGACACTGAAGCTTTCTTT. Its translation: CSVVGTRADTEAFF.

This rearrangement joins TRBV12-3 or TRBV12-4 to TRBJ2-1; TRBD2 might be the D (6 bases). The CDR3 has 13 amino acids. V lost 8 bases to trimming and J lost 8 bases, with 16 bases between them. CDR3 nucleotide sequence: TGTGCCAGCCTGTGGGGGGAACTCGATGAGCAGTTCTTC. This sequence encodes CASLWGELDEQFF.

This clonotype showed up many times. The chain combines TRBV7-2 with TRBJ2-7; 9 nucleotides line up with TRBD2. V lost 1 base and J lost 3; bases outside the gene matches: 1. Per the germline V gene, CDR1 is SGHTA and CDR2 is FQGNSA. CDR3 length: 14 amino acids. The CDR3: CASSLDSGSYEQYF. In DNA form, the CDR3 reads TGTGCCAGCAGCTTAGATAGCGGGAGCTACGAGCAGTACTTC. Looking up the rest from reference TRBV7-2 and TRBJ2-7 gives the full variable domain: GAGVSQSPSNKVTEKGKDVELRCDPISGHTALYWYRQSLGQGLEFLIYFQGNSAPDKSGLPSDRFSAERTGGSVSTLTIQRTQQEDSAVYLCASSLDSGSYEQYFGPGTRLTVT.

In its sample, this clonotype was seen a few times. The rearrangement joins TRBV6-1 to TRBJ1-6, with D possibly matching TRBD1 (5 bases). CDR3 length: 16 residues. CDR1 MNHNS and CDR2 SASEGT come from the germline V gene. Trimming cost V 2 bases and J 8 bases, with 16 bases left between them. In nucleotides, the CDR3 is TGTGCCAGCAGTGAATTTAGTGGGGGGGGGTATTCACCCCTCCACTTT. This codes for CASSEFSGGGYSPLHF.

The genes are TRBV11-2 and TRBJ1-6; D might be TRBD1 (6 bases). In germline, CDR1 is SGHAT, CDR2 FQNNGV. V was trimmed by 5 bases and J by 7 bases, leaving 12 bases between them. The CDR3 is 14 amino acids. This CDR3 reads CASSVGQINSPLHF. CDR3 bases: TGTGCCAGCAGCGTTGGACAGATCAATTCACCCCTCCACTTT.